The clone carrying this T cell receptor beta chain was observed a handful of times. Its antigen is as yet unknown. The data belong to a study of cytomegalovirus exposure and HLA in healthy donors. Study details: Previous work identified 120 million or so unique TCR beta sequences from some 170 million T cells.

V shed 7 bases, J shed 7 bases, and the junction held 16 bases outside the gene matches. Per germline, CDR1 SGHRS and CDR2 YFSETQ. The CDR3 is 15 amino acids. A multiplex PCR was run with 60 Vbeta primers and 13 Jbeta primers. Produced via immunoSEQ multiplex PCR; TCRdb's table is partial and in-frame only. This table has 100,000 to 150,000 clones, about 10% appearing once. Broader study findings: The study reported that TCR beta sequences accurately predicted HLA-A and HLA-B alleles in most subjects. In a later analysis, a genetic analysis reported fewer productive-TCR N-insertions in an Asian-associated ancestry cluster than the cohort average.

This sequence was found in a woman between 18 and 29 years old in good health and CMV-seropositive. The specimen was PBMCs. This chain uses TRBV5-1 with TRBJ1-1; TRBD1 aligns across 7 bases. The CDR3 region has the DNA TGCGCCAGCTTTCGGGACAGCCCTAGTCTACTTGAAGCTTTCTTT. It encodes CASFRDSPSLLEAFF.